This T cell receptor (beta chain) was sequenced during a study of response to subunit inactivated influenza vaccine. This clonotype was recorded a few times. MiXCR, run by TCRdb on the RT-PCR reads, gives a single entry per CDR3 protein. The table lists around 570,000 distinct CDR3 sequences, 11% of them singletons. Separately, the same data were catalogued under a study of T cells expressing NK-cell markers. That study adds: The TCR beta cDNA came from 5'RACE template switching with UMIs. Researchers got TCR beta repertoires out of sorted CD3+CD56+NKG2C+, CD3+CD56+NKG2C- and CD3+CD56-NKG2C+ T cells. In several donors, dominant clonotypes made up about 25-60.1% of CD3+CD56-NKG2C+ cells. HCMV specificity was not established for the expanded NKG2C+ T cell clones.

Sequencing was performed on PBMCs from blood, taken on the day of vaccination. This sequence was found in a man aged 50 to 60 who received an inactivated influenza vaccine.

The CDR3 is CAIMRAQNTEAFF. CDR3 bases: TGTGCCATCATGCGGGCCCAGAACACTGAAGCTTTCTTT. The rearrangement links TRBV10-3 to TRBJ1-1; D is undetermined. The germline CDR1 and CDR2 sequences are ENHRY and SYGVKD. Between the trimmed V and J ends, which lost 7 bases and 1 base, there was a span of 10 bases. The CDR3 length is 13 residues.